This T cell receptor beta chain emerged from a study of cytomegalovirus exposure and HLA in healthy donors. Overall study: Early released data comprised around 80 million unique TCRs from HLA-typed donors. Study outcomes and limitations: Later analysis revealed greater clonal expansion in HLA-associated TCR beta chains than in equally common others.

Nobody recorded the CMV serostatus of this donor. This CDR3 has 13 amino acids. CDR1 is SGHRS, CDR2 YFSETQ, per germline. Trimming took 0 bases from V and 5 from J, leaving 8 bases between them. As regards this clone: Its specificity is unknown.

Use of 60 Vbeta and 13 Jbeta primers characterized the PCR. Assay: immunoSEQ multiplex PCR; the TCRdb copy retains only in-frame clones and omits some. The sample shows approximately 100,000 clones, around two thirds of them seen only once. The sequencing input was PBMCs. The chain carries TRBV5-1 and TRBJ1-2, with unresolved D. The origin of this receptor is a human donor in good health. In DNA, the CDR3 is TGCGCCAGCAGCTTGGACACCAGATATGGCTACACCTTC. Protein: CASSLDTRYGYTF.